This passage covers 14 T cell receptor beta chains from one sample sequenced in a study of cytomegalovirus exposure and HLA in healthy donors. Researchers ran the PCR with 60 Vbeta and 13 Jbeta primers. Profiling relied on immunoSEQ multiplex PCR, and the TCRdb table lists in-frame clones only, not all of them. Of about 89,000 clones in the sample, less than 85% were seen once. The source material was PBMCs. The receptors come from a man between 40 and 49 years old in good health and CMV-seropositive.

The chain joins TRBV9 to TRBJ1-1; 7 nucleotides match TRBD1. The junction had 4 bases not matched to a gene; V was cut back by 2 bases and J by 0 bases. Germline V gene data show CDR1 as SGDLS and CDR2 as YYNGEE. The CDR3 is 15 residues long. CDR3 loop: CASSVDTGVNTEAFF. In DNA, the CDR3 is TGTGCCAGCAGCGTTGACACAGGGGTGAACACTGAAGCTTTCTTT. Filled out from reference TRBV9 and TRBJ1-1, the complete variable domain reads DSGVTQTPKHLITATGQRVTLRCSPRSGDLSVYWYQQSLDQGLQFLIQYYNGEERAKGNILERFSAQQFPDLHSELNLSSLELGDSALYFCASSVDTGVNTEAFFGQGTRLTVV.

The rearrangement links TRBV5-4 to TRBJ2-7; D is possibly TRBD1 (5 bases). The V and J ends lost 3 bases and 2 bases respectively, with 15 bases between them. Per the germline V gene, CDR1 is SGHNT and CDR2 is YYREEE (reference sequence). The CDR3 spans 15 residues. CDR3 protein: CASSSTAGLPYEQYF. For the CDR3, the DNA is TGTGCCAGCAGCTCTACGGCAGGGTTGCCCTACGAGCAGTACTTC.

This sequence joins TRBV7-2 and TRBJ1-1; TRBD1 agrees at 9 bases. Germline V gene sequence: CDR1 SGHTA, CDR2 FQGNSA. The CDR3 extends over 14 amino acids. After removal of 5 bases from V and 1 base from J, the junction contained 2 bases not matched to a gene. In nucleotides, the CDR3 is TGTGCCAGCAGCCAGACAGGGGGGAACACTGAAGCTTTCTTT. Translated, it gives CASSQTGGNTEAFF.

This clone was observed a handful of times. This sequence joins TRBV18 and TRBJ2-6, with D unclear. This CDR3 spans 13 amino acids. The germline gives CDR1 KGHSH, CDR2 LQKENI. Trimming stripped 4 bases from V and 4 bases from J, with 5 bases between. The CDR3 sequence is CASSRGGANVLTF. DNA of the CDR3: TGTGCCAGCTCACGTGGCGGGGCCAACGTCCTGACTTTC.

CDR3 loop: CASSSPGVTQYF. The CDR3 DNA reads TGTGCCAGCAGTTCGCCCGGGGTCACGCAGTACTTC. The V and J genes are TRBV28 and TRBJ2-7; TRBD2 might be the D (5 bases). Germline CDR1 MDHEN, CDR2 SYDVKM. This CDR3 spans 12 amino acids. V was clipped by 4 bases and J by 9 bases, with 13 bases between them.

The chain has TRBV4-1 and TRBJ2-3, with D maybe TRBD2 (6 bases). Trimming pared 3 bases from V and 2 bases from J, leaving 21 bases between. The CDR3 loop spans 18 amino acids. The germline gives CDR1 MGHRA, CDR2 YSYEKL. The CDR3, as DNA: TGCGCCAGCAGCCAGGTAGTGGAGGGTAGCGGAACCACAGATACGCAGTATTTT. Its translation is CASSQVVEGSGTTDTQYF.

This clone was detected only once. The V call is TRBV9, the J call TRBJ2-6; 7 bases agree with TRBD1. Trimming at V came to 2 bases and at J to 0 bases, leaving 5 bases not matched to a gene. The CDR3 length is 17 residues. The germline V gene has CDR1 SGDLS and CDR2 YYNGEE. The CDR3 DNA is TGTGCCAGCAGCGTCCGGGACAGTCTCTCTGGGGCCAACGTCCTGACTTTC. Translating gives CASSVRDSLSGANVLTF.

DNA for the CDR3: TGTGCCAGCTCCTCTGGACAGGGGAAGTTCGATGAGCAGTTCTTC. It yields the protein CASSSGQGKFDEQFF. The gene calls are TRBV18 and TRBJ2-1; TRBD1 agrees at 9 bases. After removal of 6 bases from V and 8 bases from J, the junction contained 11 bases not matched to a gene. Looked up from germline, CDR1 is KGHSH and CDR2 is LQKENI. This CDR3 region has 15 residues.

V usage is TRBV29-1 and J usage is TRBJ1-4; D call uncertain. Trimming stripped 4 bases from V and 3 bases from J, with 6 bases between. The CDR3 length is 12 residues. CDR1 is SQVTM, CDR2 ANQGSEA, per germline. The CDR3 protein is CSVAEPNEKLFF. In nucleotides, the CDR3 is TGCAGCGTTGCCGAGCCTAATGAAAAACTGTTTTTT.

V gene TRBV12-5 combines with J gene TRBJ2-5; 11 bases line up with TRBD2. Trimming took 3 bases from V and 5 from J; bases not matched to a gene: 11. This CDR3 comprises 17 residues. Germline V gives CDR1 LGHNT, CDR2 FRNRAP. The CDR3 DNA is TGTGCTAGTGGTTTAAATCTAGCGGGGGGCACCAGGGAGACCCAGTACTTC. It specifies CASGLNLAGGTRETQYF. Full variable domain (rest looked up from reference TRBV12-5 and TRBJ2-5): DARVTQTPRHKVTEMGQEVTMRCQPILGHNTVFWYRQTMMQGLELLAYFRNRAPLDDSGMPKDRFSAEMPDATLATLKIQPSEPRDSAVYFCASGLNLAGGTRETQYFGPGTRLLVL.

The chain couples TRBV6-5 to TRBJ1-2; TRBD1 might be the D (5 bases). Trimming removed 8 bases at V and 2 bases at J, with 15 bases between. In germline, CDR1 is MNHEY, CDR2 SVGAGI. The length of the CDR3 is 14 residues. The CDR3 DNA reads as TGTGCCAGCCGTCTAGGGGCAGGGAACTATGGCTACACCTTC. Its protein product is CASRLGAGNYGYTF.

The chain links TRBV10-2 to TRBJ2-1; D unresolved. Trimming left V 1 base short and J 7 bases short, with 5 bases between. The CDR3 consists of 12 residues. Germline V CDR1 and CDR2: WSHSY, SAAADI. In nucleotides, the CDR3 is TGCGCCAGCAGTGAGTACTATAATGAGCAGTTCTTC. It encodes CASSEYYNEQFF.

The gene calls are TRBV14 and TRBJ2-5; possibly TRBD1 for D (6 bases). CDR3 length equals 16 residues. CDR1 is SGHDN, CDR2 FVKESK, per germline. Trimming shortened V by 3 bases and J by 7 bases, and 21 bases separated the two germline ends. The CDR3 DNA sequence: TGTGCCAGCAGCCACACGACAGGCCTGGTTGAGTCGACCCAGTACTTC. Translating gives CASSHTTGLVESTQYF.

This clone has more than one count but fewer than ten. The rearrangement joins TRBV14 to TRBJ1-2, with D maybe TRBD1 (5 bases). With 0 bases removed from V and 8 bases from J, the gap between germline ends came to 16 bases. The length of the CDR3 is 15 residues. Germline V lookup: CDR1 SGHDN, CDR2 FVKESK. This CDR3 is CASSQDRGGGGGYTF. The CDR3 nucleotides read TGTGCCAGCAGCCAAGACCGCGGGGGAGGAGGCGGCTACACCTTC.